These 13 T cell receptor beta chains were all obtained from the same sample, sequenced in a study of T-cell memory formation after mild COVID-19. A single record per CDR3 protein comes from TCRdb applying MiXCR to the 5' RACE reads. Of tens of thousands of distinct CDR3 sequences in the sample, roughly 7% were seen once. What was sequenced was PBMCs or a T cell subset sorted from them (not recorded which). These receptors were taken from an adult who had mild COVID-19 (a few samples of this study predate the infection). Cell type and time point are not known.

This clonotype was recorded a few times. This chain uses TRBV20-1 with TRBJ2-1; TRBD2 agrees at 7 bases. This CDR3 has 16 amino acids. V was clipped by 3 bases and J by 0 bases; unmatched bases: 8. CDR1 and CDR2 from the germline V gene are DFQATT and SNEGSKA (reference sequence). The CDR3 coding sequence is TGCAGTGCTAGTGGTGGAGCGGGGAGCTCCTACAATGAGCAGTTCTTC. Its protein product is CSASGGAGSSYNEQFF.

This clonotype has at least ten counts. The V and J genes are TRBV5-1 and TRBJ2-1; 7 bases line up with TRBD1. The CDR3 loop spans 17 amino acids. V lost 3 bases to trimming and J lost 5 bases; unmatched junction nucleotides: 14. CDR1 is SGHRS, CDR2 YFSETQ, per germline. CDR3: CASSSPTDRALDNEQFF. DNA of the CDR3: TGCGCCAGCAGCTCCCCCACCGACAGGGCACTTGACAATGAGCAGTTCTTC.

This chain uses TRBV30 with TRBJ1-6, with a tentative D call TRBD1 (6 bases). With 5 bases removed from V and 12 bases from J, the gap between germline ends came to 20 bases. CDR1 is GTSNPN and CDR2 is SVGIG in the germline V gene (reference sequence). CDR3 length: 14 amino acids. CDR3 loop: CAWVRDIARGPLHF. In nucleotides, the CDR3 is TGTGCCTGGGTCCGGGACATCGCCAGGGGACCCCTCCACTTT.

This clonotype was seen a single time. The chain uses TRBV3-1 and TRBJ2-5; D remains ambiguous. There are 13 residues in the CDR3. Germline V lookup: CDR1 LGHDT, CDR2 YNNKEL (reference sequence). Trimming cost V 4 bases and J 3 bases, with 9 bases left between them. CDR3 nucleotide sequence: TGTGCCAGCAGCCCCGGGCCGGAAGAGACCCAGTACTTC. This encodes CASSPGPEETQYF.

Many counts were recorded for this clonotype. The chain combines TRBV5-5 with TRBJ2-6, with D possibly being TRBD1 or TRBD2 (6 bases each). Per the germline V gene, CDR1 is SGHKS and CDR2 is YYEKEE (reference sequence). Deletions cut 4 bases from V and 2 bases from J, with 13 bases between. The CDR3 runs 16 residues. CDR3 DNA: TGTGCCAGCAGCAGAGACGGGGGCGCTGGGGCCAACGTCCTGACTTTC. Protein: CASSRDGGAGANVLTF. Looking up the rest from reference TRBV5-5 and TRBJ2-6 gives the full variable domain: DAGVTQSPTHLIKTRGQQVTLRCSPISGHKSVSWYQQVLGQGPQFIFQYYEKEERGRGNFPDRFSARQFPNYSSELNVNALLLGDSALYLCASSRDGGAGANVLTFGAGSRLTVL.

DNA for the CDR3: TGTGCCAGCAGCCAAAGACTGAAGAAAAACACCGGGGAGCTGTTTTTT. Encoded protein: CASSQRLKKNTGELFF. The V call is TRBV14, the J call TRBJ2-2; D is unclear. V was cut by 2 bases and J by 2 bases, with 12 bases left in between. CDR1 SGHDN and CDR2 FVKESK come from the germline V gene. The CDR3 runs to 16 residues.

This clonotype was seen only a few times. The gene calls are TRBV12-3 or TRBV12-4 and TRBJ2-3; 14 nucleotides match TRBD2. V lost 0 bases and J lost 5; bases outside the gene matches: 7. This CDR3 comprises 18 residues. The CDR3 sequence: CASSLARGTSGGGDTQYF. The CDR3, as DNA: TGTGCCAGCAGTTTAGCGCGTGGGACTAGCGGGGGTGGAGATACGCAGTATTTT.

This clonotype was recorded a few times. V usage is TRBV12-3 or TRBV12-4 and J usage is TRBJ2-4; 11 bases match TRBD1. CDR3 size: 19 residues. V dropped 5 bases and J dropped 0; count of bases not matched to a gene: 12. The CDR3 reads CASSDSGQGGSLAKNIQYF. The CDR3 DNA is TGTGCCAGCAGTGACTCGGGACAGGGGGGATCTCTAGCCAAAAACATTCAGTACTTC.

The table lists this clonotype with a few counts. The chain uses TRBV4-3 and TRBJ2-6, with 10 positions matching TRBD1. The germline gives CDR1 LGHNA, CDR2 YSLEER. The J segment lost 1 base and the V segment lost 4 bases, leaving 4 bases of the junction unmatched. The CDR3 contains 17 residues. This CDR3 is CASSLRTGGSGANVLTF. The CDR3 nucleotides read TGCGCCAGCAGCCTTAGGACAGGGGGGTCTGGGGCCAACGTCCTGACTTTC.

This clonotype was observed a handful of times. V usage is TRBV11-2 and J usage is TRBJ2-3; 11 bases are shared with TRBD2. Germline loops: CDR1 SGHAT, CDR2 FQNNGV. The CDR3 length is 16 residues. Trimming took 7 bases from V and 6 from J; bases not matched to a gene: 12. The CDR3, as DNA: TGTGCCAGCACCGCTGTAGCGGGGGGGTTGAGGGATACGCAGTATTTT. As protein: CASTAVAGGLRDTQYF.

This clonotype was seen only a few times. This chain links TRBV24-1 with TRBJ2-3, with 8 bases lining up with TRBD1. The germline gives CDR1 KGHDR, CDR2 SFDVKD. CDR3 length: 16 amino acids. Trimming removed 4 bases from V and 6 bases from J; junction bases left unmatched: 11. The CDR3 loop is CATSETGAPKRDTQYF. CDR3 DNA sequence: TGTGCCACCAGTGAGACAGGGGCCCCCAAGAGGGATACGCAGTATTTT.

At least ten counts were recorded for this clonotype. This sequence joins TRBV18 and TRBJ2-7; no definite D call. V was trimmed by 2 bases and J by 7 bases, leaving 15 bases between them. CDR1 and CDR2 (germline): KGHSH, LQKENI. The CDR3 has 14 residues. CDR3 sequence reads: CASSPNSVGDEQYF. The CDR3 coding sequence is TGTGCCAGCTCACCAAATTCCGTTGGGGATGAGCAGTACTTC.

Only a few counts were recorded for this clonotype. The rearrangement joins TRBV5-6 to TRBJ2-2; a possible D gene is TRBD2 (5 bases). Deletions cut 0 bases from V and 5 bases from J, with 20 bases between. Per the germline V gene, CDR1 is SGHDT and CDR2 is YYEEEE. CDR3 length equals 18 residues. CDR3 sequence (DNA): TGTGCCAGCAGCTTGGCCACGGTGACGGCCGGGAAGACCGGGGAGCTGTTTTTT. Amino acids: CASSLATVTAGKTGELFF.